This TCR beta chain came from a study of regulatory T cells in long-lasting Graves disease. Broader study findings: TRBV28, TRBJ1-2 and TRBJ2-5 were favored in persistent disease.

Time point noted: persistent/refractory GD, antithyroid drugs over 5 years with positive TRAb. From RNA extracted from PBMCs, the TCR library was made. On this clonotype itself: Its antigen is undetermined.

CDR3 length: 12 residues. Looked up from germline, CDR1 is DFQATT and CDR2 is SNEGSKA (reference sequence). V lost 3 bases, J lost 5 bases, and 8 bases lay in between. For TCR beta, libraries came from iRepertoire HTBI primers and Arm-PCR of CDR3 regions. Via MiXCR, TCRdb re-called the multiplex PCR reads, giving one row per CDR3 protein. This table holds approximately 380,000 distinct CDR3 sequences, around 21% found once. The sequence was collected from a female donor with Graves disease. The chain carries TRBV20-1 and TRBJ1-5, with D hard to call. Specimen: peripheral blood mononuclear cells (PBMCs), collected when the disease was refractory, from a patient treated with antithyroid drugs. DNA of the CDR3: TGCAGTGCTAGCGAGCCGCATCAGCCCCAGCATTTT. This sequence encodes CSASEPHQPQHF.